This TCR beta chain appears in the sequencing data of a study of T cell repertoires in cytomegalovirus infection. Whole-study results and caveats: Carriage of CMV together with the relevant HLA was identifiable through cumulative public TCR beta family frequency. Clonotype analysis showed dominance of the ex vivo response by HLA-C-restricted CMV-specific TCR beta clonotypes.

Only a few counts were recorded for this clonotype. The target antigen is unknown. A single record per CDR3 protein comes from TCRdb applying MiXCR to the reads. This sample carries around 740,000 distinct CDR3 sequences, less than 40% of them seen once, and the ten largest clones take 2.5% to 3%. V was clipped by 5 bases and J by 2 bases; unmatched bases: 4. Germline V lookup: CDR1 SGHAT, CDR2 FQDESV (reference sequence). This CDR3 is built from 15 residues. The sample was PBMCs. This chain connects TRBV11-1 to TRBJ2-3; TRBD2 matches at 10 bases. This sequence was found in a human donor in good health (CMV status not recorded). Some clones in this sample may be carry-over from other donors' samples. The CDR3 sequence is CASSKSGGATDTQYF. CDR3 sequence (DNA): TGTGCCAGCAGCAAGAGCGGGGGGGCCACAGATACGCAGTATTTT.